The next 6 T cell receptor beta chains were all read from a single sample in a study of blood T cell repertoires in COVID-19. The method was immunoSEQ multiplex PCR; TCRdb's version includes in-frame clones alone and lacks a portion of them. The table lists about 160,000 clones, 79% of them singletons, with around 8% in the top ten. The sample comprised peripheral blood. The receptors were sampled from a woman in her sixties or seventies with COVID-19, enrolled during active disease.

The chain carries TRBV24-1 and TRBJ2-7, with a possible D match to TRBD1 (6 bases). Trimming pared 3 bases from V and 0 bases from J, leaving 11 bases between. This CDR3 region has 15 residues. Germline CDR1 and CDR2: KGHDR and SFDVKD. The CDR3, as DNA: TGTGCCACCAGTGATGGCCAGGGGAGCTCCTACGAGCAGTACTTC. This gives the protein CATSDGQGSSYEQYF.

The V gene is TRBV5-1, the J gene TRBJ1-1, with 9 bases that match TRBD1. There are 15 residues in the CDR3. Germline loops: CDR1 SGHRS, CDR2 YFSETQ. V dropped 3 bases and J dropped 5; count of bases not matched to a gene: 8. In DNA form, the CDR3 reads TGCGCCAGCAGCTGGGGGGACAGGGACGAGACTGAAGCTTTCTTT. Amino acids: CASSWGDRDETEAFF.

J is TRBJ1-6 and V is TRBV10-3, with D hard to call. The CDR3 consists of 14 residues. Per germline, CDR1 ENHRY and CDR2 SYGVKD. V lost 2 bases to trimming and J lost 10 bases, with 12 bases between them. CDR3 DNA sequence: TGTGCCATCAGTGAGGCGGCTGCGGAATCACCCCTCCACTTT. Protein sequence: CAISEAAAESPLHF.

This chain joins TRBV5-5 and TRBJ1-4, with a possible D match to TRBD1 (6 bases). Germline CDR1 reads SGHKS; CDR2 reads YYEKEE (reference sequence). The germline V and J ends were trimmed by 4 bases and 0 bases, with 10 bases remaining between them. This CDR3 is built from 15 residues. DNA for the CDR3: TGTGCCAGCAGCCCGCCAGGGGCAACTAATGAAAAACTGTTTTTT. This gives the protein CASSPPGATNEKLFF.

V gene TRBV28 combines with J gene TRBJ2-7; 8 bases are shared with TRBD1. This CDR3 contains 15 residues. Germline CDR1 MDHEN, CDR2 SYDVKM. Losses at the gene ends were 5 bases for V and 3 bases for J; bases not matched to a gene: 9. The CDR3 sequence is CASSPSGTGGYEQYF. DNA of the CDR3: TGTGCCAGCAGTCCCTCCGGGACAGGAGGCTACGAGCAGTACTTC.

The CDR3, as DNA: TGTGCCAGCAGTCTTGGGGGACAGTTTGGTGAAGCTTTCTTT. Protein product: CASSLGGQFGEAFF. The chain is built from TRBV6-5 and TRBJ1-1; 7 bases are a match to TRBD1. CDR1 MNHEY and CDR2 SVGAGI come from the germline V gene. The CDR3 spans 14 residues. After removal of 5 bases from V and 7 bases from J, the junction contained 10 bases not matched to a gene.